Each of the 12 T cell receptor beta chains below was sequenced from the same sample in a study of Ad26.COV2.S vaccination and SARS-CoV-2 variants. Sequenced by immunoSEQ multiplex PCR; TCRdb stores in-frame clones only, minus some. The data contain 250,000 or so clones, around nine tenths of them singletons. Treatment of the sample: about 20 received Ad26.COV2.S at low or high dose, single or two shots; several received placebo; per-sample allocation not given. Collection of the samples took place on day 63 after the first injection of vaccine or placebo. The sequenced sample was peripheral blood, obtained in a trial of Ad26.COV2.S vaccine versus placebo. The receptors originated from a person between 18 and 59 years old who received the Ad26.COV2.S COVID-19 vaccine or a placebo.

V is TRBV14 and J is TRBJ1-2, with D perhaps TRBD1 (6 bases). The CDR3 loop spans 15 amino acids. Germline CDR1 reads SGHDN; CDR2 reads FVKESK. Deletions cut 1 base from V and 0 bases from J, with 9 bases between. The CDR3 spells CASSQAQGSNYGYTF. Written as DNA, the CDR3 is TGTGCCAGCAGCCAAGCCCAGGGGTCTAACTATGGCTACACCTTC.

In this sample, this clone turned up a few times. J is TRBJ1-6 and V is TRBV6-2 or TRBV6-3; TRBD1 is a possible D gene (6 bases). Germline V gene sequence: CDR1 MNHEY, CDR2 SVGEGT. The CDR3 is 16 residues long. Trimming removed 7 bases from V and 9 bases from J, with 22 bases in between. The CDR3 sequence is CASIPSKGGGSSPLHF. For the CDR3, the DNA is TGTGCCAGCATCCCCTCCAAGGGGGGAGGGAGTTCACCCCTCCACTTT.

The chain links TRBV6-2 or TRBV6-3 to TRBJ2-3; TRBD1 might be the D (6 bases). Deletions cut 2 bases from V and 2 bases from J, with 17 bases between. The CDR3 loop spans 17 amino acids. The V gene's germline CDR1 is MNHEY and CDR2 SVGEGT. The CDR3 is CASSYGGGAPLTDTQYF. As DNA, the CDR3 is TGTGCCAGCAGTTACGGTGGGGGCGCCCCCCTCACAGATACGCAGTATTTT.

In DNA form, the CDR3 reads TGTGCCAGCAGCGTAGATGGATTGGGCGGGGAAAAACTGTTTTTT. Translation: CASSVDGLGGEKLFF. V usage is TRBV9 and J usage is TRBJ1-4, with D unclear. With 0 bases removed from V and 8 bases from J, the gap between germline ends came to 14 bases. Germline-derived CDR1 and CDR2 are SGDLS and YYNGEE. The CDR3 has 15 amino acids.

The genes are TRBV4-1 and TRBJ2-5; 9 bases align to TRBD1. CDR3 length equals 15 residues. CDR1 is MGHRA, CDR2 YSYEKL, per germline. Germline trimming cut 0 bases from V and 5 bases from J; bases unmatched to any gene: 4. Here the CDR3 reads CASSQDGTGRETQYF. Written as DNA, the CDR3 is TGCGCCAGCAGCCAAGATGGGACAGGGCGGGAGACCCAGTACTTC.

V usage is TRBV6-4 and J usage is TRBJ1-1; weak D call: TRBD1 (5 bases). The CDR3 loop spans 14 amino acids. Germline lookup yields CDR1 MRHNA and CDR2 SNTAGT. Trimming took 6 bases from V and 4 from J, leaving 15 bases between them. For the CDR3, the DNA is TGTGCCAGCAGGAGAAGGGGCGAGGGCACTGAAGCTTTCTTT. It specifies CASRRRGEGTEAFF.

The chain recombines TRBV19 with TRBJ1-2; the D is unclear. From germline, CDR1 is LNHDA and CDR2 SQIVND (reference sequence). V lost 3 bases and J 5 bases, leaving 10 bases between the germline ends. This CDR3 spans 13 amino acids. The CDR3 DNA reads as TGTGCCAGTAGTATTAAGGTGGAGTATGGCTACACCTTC. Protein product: CASSIKVEYGYTF.

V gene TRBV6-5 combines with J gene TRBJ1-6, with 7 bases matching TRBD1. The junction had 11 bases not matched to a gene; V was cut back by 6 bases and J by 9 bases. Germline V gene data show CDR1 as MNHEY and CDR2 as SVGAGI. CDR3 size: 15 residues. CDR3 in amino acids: CASSVEGAGGSPLHF. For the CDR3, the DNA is TGTGCCAGCAGCGTGGAGGGGGCGGGGGGTTCACCCCTCCACTTT.

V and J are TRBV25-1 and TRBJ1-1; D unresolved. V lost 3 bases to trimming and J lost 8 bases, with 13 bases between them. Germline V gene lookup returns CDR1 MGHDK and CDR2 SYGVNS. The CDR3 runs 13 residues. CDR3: CASSDNFRSEAFF. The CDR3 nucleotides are TGTGCCAGCAGTGATAACTTTAGGTCGGAAGCTTTCTTT.

This chain's CDR3 is CASTPSGGGTEAFF. CDR3 DNA sequence: TGTGCCAGCACCCCCTCTGGGGGTGGCACTGAAGCTTTCTTT. The V call is TRBV6-5, the J call TRBJ1-1; D may be TRBD1 (5 bases). Germline V gene data show CDR1 as MNHEY and CDR2 as SVGAGI. Trimming removed 7 bases from V and 4 bases from J, with 16 bases in between. The CDR3 consists of 14 residues.

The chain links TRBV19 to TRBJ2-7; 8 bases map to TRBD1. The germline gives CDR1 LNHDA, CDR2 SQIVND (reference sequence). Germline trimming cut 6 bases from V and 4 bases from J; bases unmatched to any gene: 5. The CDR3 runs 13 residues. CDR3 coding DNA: TGTGCCAGTAGCCGGGACAGGACTTACGAGCAGTACTTC. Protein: CASSRDRTYEQYF.

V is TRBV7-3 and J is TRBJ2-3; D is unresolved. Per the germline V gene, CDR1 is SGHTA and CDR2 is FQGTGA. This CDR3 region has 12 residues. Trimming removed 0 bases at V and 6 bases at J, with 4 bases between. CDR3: CASSLTGDTQYF. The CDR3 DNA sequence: TGTGCCAGCAGCTTAACTGGGGATACGCAGTATTTT.